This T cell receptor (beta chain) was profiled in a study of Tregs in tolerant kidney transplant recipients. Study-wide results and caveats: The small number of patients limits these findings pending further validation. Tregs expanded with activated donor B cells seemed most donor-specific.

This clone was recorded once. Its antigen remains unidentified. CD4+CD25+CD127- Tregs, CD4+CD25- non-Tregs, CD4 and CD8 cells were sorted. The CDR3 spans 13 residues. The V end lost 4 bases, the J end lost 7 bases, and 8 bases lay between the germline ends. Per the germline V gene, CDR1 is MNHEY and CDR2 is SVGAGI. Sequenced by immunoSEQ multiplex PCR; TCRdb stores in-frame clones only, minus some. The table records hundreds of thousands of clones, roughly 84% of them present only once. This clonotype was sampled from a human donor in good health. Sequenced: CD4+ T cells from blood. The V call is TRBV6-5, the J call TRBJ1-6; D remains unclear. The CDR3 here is CASSWESNSPLHF. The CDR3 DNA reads TGTGCCAGCAGTTGGGAATCCAATTCACCCCTCCACTTT.